The 15 T cell receptor beta chains reported below all come from one sample, sequenced in a study of regulatory T cells in long-lasting Graves disease. Sample time point: persistent/refractory GD, antithyroid drugs over 5 years with positive TRAb. After RNA was extracted from PBMCs, the TCR library was made from it. Through Arm-PCR of CDR3 regions and iRepertoire HTBI primers, TCR beta libraries were built. TCRdb fed the multiplex PCR reads into MiXCR, producing one record per CDR3 protein. The sample lists over 650,000 distinct CDR3 sequences, around 30% occurring once. The sample here was peripheral blood mononuclear cells (PBMCs), taken when the disease was refractory, from a patient treated with antithyroid drugs. All receptors come from a female donor with Graves disease.

This clonotype was seen a few times. The chain has TRBV2 and TRBJ1-3; no clear D. Germline V gene lookup returns CDR1 SNHLY and CDR2 FYNNEI. The CDR3 is 15 residues long. Trimming pared 5 bases from V and 0 bases from J, leaving 11 bases between. CDR3 coding DNA: TGTGCCAGCAGTAAAGACAACATCTCTGGAAACACCATATATTTT. Its translation: CASSKDNISGNTIYF.

V and J are TRBV5-1 and TRBJ1-2; TRBD1 is a possible D gene (6 bases). The germline V and J ends were trimmed by 4 bases and 0 bases, with 10 bases remaining between them. CDR1 is SGHRS, CDR2 YFSETQ, per germline. There are 14 residues in the CDR3. The CDR3 reads CASSADSTNYGYTF. The CDR3 bases are TGCGCCAGCAGCGCGGACAGTACTAACTATGGCTACACCTTC.

This rearrangement joins TRBV19 to TRBJ1-4; D possibly corresponds to TRBD1 (5 bases). The CDR3 totals 14 residues. The ends were cut back, 3 bases at V and 5 bases at J, with 10 bases in the middle. Germline CDR1 LNHDA, CDR2 SQIVND (reference sequence). DNA for the CDR3: TGTGCCAGTAGTATGGGACCCGGGAATGAAAAACTGTTTTTT. As protein: CASSMGPGNEKLFF.

The rearrangement links TRBV7-3 to TRBJ2-6; D is ambiguous. The CDR3 covers 16 residues. V lost 3 bases and J 0 bases, leaving 9 bases between the germline ends. Germline CDR1 and CDR2: SGHTA and FQGTGA. The CDR3 DNA reads as TGTGCCAGCAGCTTGGTGACTTCCTCTGGGGCCAACGTCCTGACTTTC. It codes for CASSLVTSSGANVLTF.

The V and J genes are TRBV20-1 and TRBJ2-7; D gene uncertain. Per germline, CDR1 DFQATT and CDR2 SNEGSKA (reference sequence). The CDR3 sequence is 13 residues long. V was clipped by 5 bases and J by 5 bases, with 16 bases between them. CDR3 coding DNA: TGCAGTGCTCGCGCGTGGACCCCGGACGAGCAGTACTTC. Translated: CSARAWTPDEQYF.

The genes are TRBV5-1 and TRBJ2-7; a possible D gene is TRBD2 (5 bases). V lost 4 bases to trimming and J lost 3 bases, with 17 bases between them. This CDR3 has 15 amino acids. Germline CDR1 and CDR2: SGHRS and YFSETQ. As DNA, the CDR3 is TGCGCCAGCAGCCACTCCGGCGGAGGAGTCTACGAGCAGTACTTC. It translates to CASSHSGGGVYEQYF.

This clonotype was observed many times. The germline gene is not matched at one end of the junction; a read error may be the cause. The chain couples TRBV12-3 or TRBV12-4 to TRBJ1-5; no clear D gene. This CDR3 has 13 amino acids. CDR3 sequence: CASSFSVDQPQHF. The CDR3 DNA reads TGCGCCAGCAGCTTTTCGGTAGATCAGCCCCAGCATTTT.

The gene calls are TRBV7-8 and TRBJ2-5; D might be TRBD2 (5 bases). With 1 base removed from V and 1 base from J, the gap between germline ends came to 10 bases. This CDR3 is 15 amino acids long. Germline loops: CDR1 SGHVS, CDR2 FQNEAQ. CDR3 nucleotides: TGTGCCAGCAGCTTAGTGCAGCGGAGCCAAGAGACCCAGTACTTC. Amino acids: CASSLVQRSQETQYF.

This clonotype appeared many times. The chain employs TRBV6-1 and TRBJ1-4; TRBD1 might be the D (5 bases). The ends were cut back, 8 bases at V and 0 bases at J, with 10 bases in the middle. From germline, CDR1 is MNHNS and CDR2 SASEGT. The CDR3 length is 14 residues. In DNA, the CDR3 is TGTGCCAGCGGGGGGAGAGCAACTAATGAAAAACTGTTTTTT. It specifies CASGGRATNEKLFF.

A note on this clonotype: This sequence may be a read error, since a much larger clone differs from it by one base. DNA for the CDR3: TGTACCAGTAGTCAGCCGGCCCGGAGTCGCTACACCTTC. Protein product: CTSSQPARSRYTF. The rearrangement uses TRBV19 and TRBJ1-2; the D is unclear. The germline gives CDR1 LNHDA, CDR2 SQIVND (reference sequence). The CDR3 has 13 amino acids.

This clonotype showed up many times. The chain combines TRBV6-1 with TRBJ1-4; 8 bases are a match to TRBD1. Germline CDR1 MNHNS, CDR2 SASEGT. The CDR3 sequence is 14 residues long. The V gene end was trimmed by 6 bases and the J gene end by 2 bases; junction bases not matched to a gene: 2. The CDR3 region has the DNA TGTGCCAGCAGAGACAGGGGTACTAATGAAAAACTGTTTTTT. Residues: CASRDRGTNEKLFF.

This chain uses TRBV30 with TRBJ1-2; 8 bases map to TRBD1. Trimming cost V 5 bases and J 1 base; bases outside gene matches: 12. The germline V gene has CDR1 GTSNPN and CDR2 SVGIG (reference sequence). This CDR3 spans 16 amino acids. This CDR3 is CAWDPGQGLYNYGYTF. CDR3 bases: TGTGCCTGGGATCCCGGACAGGGACTATATAACTATGGCTACACCTTC.

This clonotype was picked up many times. The chain has TRBV28 and TRBJ1-3; the D gene is possibly TRBD1 (5 bases). Trimming removed 6 bases at V and 0 bases at J, with 15 bases between. The CDR3 spans 16 residues. Germline assignment: CDR1 MDHEN and CDR2 SYDVKM. The CDR3 bases are TGTGCCAGCAGCTCAGGGACGTCCGACTCTGGAAACACCATATATTTT. It codes for CASSSGTSDSGNTIYF.

The chain is built from TRBV3-1 and TRBJ2-2, with 7 nucleotides matching TRBD1. The CDR3 covers 16 residues. Losses at the gene ends were 4 bases for V and 1 base for J; bases not matched to a gene: 6. Germline loops: CDR1 LGHDT, CDR2 YNNKEL (reference sequence). The CDR3 DNA sequence: TGTGCCAGCAGCCTTCCCGGGACAGTGAACACCGGGGAGCTGTTTTTT. The encoded protein is CASSLPGTVNTGELFF.

This clonotype was picked up a small number of times. The chain carries TRBV12-3 or TRBV12-4 and TRBJ2-2; 12 nucleotides match TRBD2. V was pared by 6 bases and J by 7 bases, with 9 bases of the junction left unmatched. The CDR3 loop spans 16 amino acids. The CDR3 loop is CASSIATSGSIGELFF. In DNA, the CDR3 is TGTGCCAGCAGCATTGCGACTAGCGGGAGTATCGGGGAGCTGTTTTTT.